These 29 T cell receptor beta chains were sequenced from one sample in a study of cytomegalovirus exposure and HLA in healthy donors. PCR primers comprised 60 Vbeta and 13 Jbeta primers. The repertoire was sequenced with immunoSEQ multiplex PCR; TCRdb's copy has only in-frame clones and lacks some. The sample records 150,000 to 200,000 clones, 65% to 85% being singletons. The sequenced sample consisted of PBMCs. The receptors come from a woman between 45 and 65 years old in good health and CMV-seropositive.

The rearrangement joins TRBV6-6 to TRBJ1-1, with 8 nucleotides matching TRBD1. Losses at the gene ends were 2 bases for V and 9 bases for J; bases not matched to a gene: 11. This CDR3 is 15 amino acids long. CDR1 and CDR2 (germline): MNHNY, SVGAGI (reference sequence). The CDR3 nucleotides are TGTGCCAGCAGTTACCGCCCCGGGACAGGAGATAAAGCTTTCTTT. Translating gives CASSYRPGTGDKAFF.

The chain carries TRBV5-1 and TRBJ2-5; 8 bases are a match to TRBD1. The germline V gene encodes CDR1 SGHRS and CDR2 YFSETQ. This CDR3 is 15 amino acids long. V was clipped by 0 bases and J by 5 bases; unmatched bases: 6. CDR3 amino acids: CASSLVGQGSETQYF. The CDR3 coding sequence is TGCGCCAGCAGCTTGGTAGGACAGGGATCGGAGACCCAGTACTTC. The full variable domain, rest sourced from reference TRBV5-1 and TRBJ2-5, is KAGVTQTPRYLIKTRGQQVTLSCSPISGHRSVSWYQQTPGQGLQFLFEYFSETQRNKGNFPGRFSGRQFSNSRSEMNVSTLELGDSALYLCASSLVGQGSETQYFGPGTRLLVL.

CDR3 nucleotide sequence: TGCGCCAGCAGCCAAGATGTGACAGTTAACTATGGCTACACCTTC. Protein product: CASSQDVTVNYGYTF. J is TRBJ1-2 and V is TRBV4-3; D possibly corresponds to TRBD1 (5 bases). V was trimmed by 0 bases and J by 1 base, leaving 9 bases between them. CDR3 length: 15 amino acids. Germline V gene lookup returns CDR1 LGHNA and CDR2 YSLEER.

This clone has a handful of counts. V gene TRBV5-6 combines with J gene TRBJ2-3, with TRBD2 matching 9 bases. V was clipped by 4 bases and J by 3 bases; unmatched bases: 12. In germline, CDR1 is SGHDT, CDR2 YYEEEE. The CDR3 is made up of 17 amino acids. CDR3 loop: CASSLRSSGGSTDTQYF. CDR3 nucleotides: TGTGCCAGCAGCCTTAGGTCCAGCGGGGGGTCAACAGATACGCAGTATTTT. The full variable domain, completed using reference TRBV5-6 and TRBJ2-3, is DAGVTQSPTHLIKTRGQQVTLRCSPKSGHDTVSWYQQALGQGPQFIFQYYEEEERQRGNFPDRFSGHQFPNYSSELNVNALLLGDSALYLCASSLRSSGGSTDTQYFGPGTRLTVL.

V gene TRBV14 combines with J gene TRBJ2-7, with 8 bases that match TRBD1. The length of the CDR3 is 14 residues. J was trimmed by 3 bases and V by 5 bases; bases with no gene match: 6. CDR1 SGHDN and CDR2 FVKESK come from the germline V gene. The CDR3 is CASSFTTGGYEQYF. In nucleotides, the CDR3 is TGTGCCAGCAGCTTCACCACAGGGGGCTACGAGCAGTACTTC.

V is TRBV27 and J is TRBJ2-5; TRBD2 is a possible D gene (6 bases). This CDR3 spans 16 amino acids. Germline V CDR1 and CDR2: MNHEY, SMNVEV (reference sequence). Trimming cost V 5 bases and J 4 bases, with 20 bases left between them. CDR3 coding DNA: TGTGCCAGCAGTCAATGGGGACTCGGCAAGCCAGAGACCCAGTACTTC. Translating gives CASSQWGLGKPETQYF.

The sample holds a few counts of this clone. This CDR3 is also generated by other DNA sequences in the sample. The chain links TRBV5-1 to TRBJ1-1; D gene unclear. Trimming removed 4 bases at V and 3 bases at J, with 13 bases between. The CDR3 sequence is 14 residues long. Germline assignment: CDR1 SGHRS and CDR2 YFSETQ. Here the CDR3 reads CASSPAGRDTEAFF. CDR3 DNA: TGCGCCAGCAGCCCCGCGGGGAGGGACACTGAAGCTTTCTTT.

J is TRBJ2-2 and V is TRBV5-1; TRBD2 matches at 9 bases. Germline V lookup: CDR1 SGHRS, CDR2 YFSETQ. The CDR3 has 17 amino acids. Unmatched junction bases numbered 5, after V lost 0 bases and J lost 2 bases. CDR3 sequence (DNA): TGCGCCAGCAGCTTGGACGCTAGCGGGGCCAACACCGGGGAGCTGTTTTTT. This translates into CASSLDASGANTGELFF. Variable domain in full (rest from reference TRBV5-1 and TRBJ2-2): KAGVTQTPRYLIKTRGQQVTLSCSPISGHRSVSWYQQTPGQGLQFLFEYFSETQRNKGNFPGRFSGRQFSNSRSEMNVSTLELGDSALYLCASSLDASGANTGELFFGEGSRLTVL.

The J gene is TRBJ2-3, the V gene TRBV28, with TRBD2 matching 11 bases. V trimming: 5 bases; J trimming: 2 bases; junction bases outside the gene matches: 9. CDR1 and CDR2 from the germline V gene are MDHEN and SYDVKM. CDR3 length: 17 amino acids. The CDR3 region is CASSPGGLAGSTDTQYF. The CDR3 DNA follows: TGTGCCAGCAGTCCGGGAGGACTAGCGGGTTCCACAGATACGCAGTATTTT. The full variable domain, rest sourced from reference TRBV28 and TRBJ2-3, is DVKVTQSSRYLVKRTGEKVFLECVQDMDHENMFWYRQDPGLGLRLIYFSYDVKMKEKGDIPEGYSVSREKKERFSLILESASTNQTSMYLCASSPGGLAGSTDTQYFGPGTRLTVL.

This clone was found once. The DNA for the CDR3 is TGCAGTGTAGCTTCATACGAGCAGTACTTC. Translation gives CSVASYEQYF. The chain recombines TRBV20-1 with TRBJ2-7, with D unresolved. Germline V gene data show CDR1 as DFQATT and CDR2 as SNEGSKA (reference sequence). Trimming removed 7 bases at V and 4 bases at J, with 8 bases between. There are 10 residues in the CDR3.

This chain uses TRBV4-1 with TRBJ2-7; TRBD2 aligns across 9 bases. Germline CDR1 is MGHRA and CDR2 is YSYEKL. Trimming removed 2 bases from V and 1 base from J; junction bases left unmatched: 15. The CDR3 covers 19 residues. CDR3 coding DNA: TGCGCCAGCAGCCAAAGAGGAGGTATAGCGGGAGAACAGTCCTACGAGCAGTACTTC. It encodes CASSQRGGIAGEQSYEQYF.

The chain uses TRBV10-1 and TRBJ1-1; tentatively, D is TRBD1 (6 bases). V was clipped by 8 bases and J by 2 bases, with 15 bases between them. The germline gives CDR1 WNHNN, CDR2 SYGVQD (reference sequence). The CDR3 spans 14 residues. The CDR3 DNA sequence: TGCGCCAGCCTACTTGGACAGCCAAACACTGAAGCTTTCTTT. Translation: CASLLGQPNTEAFF.

On this clone itself: It is unclear where the CDR3 begins or ends on the DNA, so no DNA is shown, and the CDR3 is as TCRdb lists it. The genes are TRBV10-3 and TRBJ2-1; TRBD2 is taken as the D call from the table, unchecked against the DNA. The CDR3 comprises 15 residues, both ends counted. Looked up from germline, CDR1 is ENHRY and CDR2 is SYGVKD. The CDR3 is CATLWGRGAGEPKFF.

The J gene is TRBJ1-6, the V gene TRBV19; 7 positions agree with TRBD1. The germline V gene has CDR1 LNHDA and CDR2 SQIVND (reference sequence). The CDR3 is 15 residues long. Unmatched junction bases numbered 7, after V lost 2 bases and J lost 9 bases. Here the CDR3 DNA reads TGTGCCAGTAGTATACAGGGGGATCTTATTTCACCCCTCCACTTT. Amino acid sequence: CASSIQGDLISPLHF. The variable domain in full, with the rest retrieved from reference TRBV19 and TRBJ1-6, is DGGITQSPKYLFRKEGQNVTLSCEQNLNHDAMYWYRQDPGQGLRLIYYSQIVNDFQKGDIAEGYSVSREKKESFPLTVTSAQKNPTAFYLCASSIQGDLISPLHFGNGTRLTVT.

V is TRBV7-2 and J is TRBJ1-2; possibly TRBD1 for D (5 bases). CDR1 is SGHTA, CDR2 FQGNSA, per germline. Trimming removed 5 bases at V and 8 bases at J, with 15 bases between. This CDR3 is 13 amino acids long. CDR3 coding DNA: TGTGCCAGCAGCGCCACAGTAGGGGTGGGCTACACCTTC. It translates to CASSATVGVGYTF.

This rearrangement joins TRBV6-5 to TRBJ2-1, with 11 bases fitting TRBD2. CDR3 length: 16 residues. The germline gives CDR1 MNHEY, CDR2 SVGAGI. The V gene end was trimmed by 4 bases and the J gene end by 5 bases; junction bases not matched to a gene: 7. The CDR3 region has the DNA TGTGCCAGCAGTTCGACTAGCGGGGTATCCCACAATGAGCAGTTCTTC. It translates to CASSSTSGVSHNEQFF.

This clone was observed a single time. This chain joins TRBV10-3 and TRBJ1-2, with 7 bases lining up with TRBD1. The CDR3 consists of 14 residues. V trimming: 5 bases; J trimming: 4 bases; junction bases outside the gene matches: 7. Looked up from germline, CDR1 is ENHRY and CDR2 is SYGVKD. The CDR3 DNA sequence: TGTGCCATCAGTCTGGGACAGAGCGTCTATGGCTACACCTTC. Protein: CAISLGQSVYGYTF.

J is TRBJ1-3 and V is TRBV7-2; perhaps TRBD1 as D (6 bases). Looked up from germline, CDR1 is SGHTA and CDR2 is FQGNSA. The CDR3 covers 16 residues. The V end was cut by 4 bases, the J end by 0 bases, with 13 bases between. The CDR3 sequence: CASSSSGAVSGNTIYF. The CDR3 region has the DNA TGTGCCAGCAGCTCGTCAGGGGCCGTCTCTGGAAACACCATATATTTT.

The chain employs TRBV2 and TRBJ2-7, with D hard to call. Between the trimmed V and J ends, which lost 7 bases and 3 bases, there was a span of 16 bases. CDR3 length: 14 amino acids. CDR1 and CDR2 (germline): SNHLY, FYNNEI. Written as DNA, the CDR3 is TGTGCCAGCAAGTCGGCAGGTCAATACTACGAGCAGTACTTC. Amino acids: CASKSAGQYYEQYF.

CDR3 DNA sequence: TGTGCCAGCGGGACAGGGGGCCTGGGCACAGATACGCAGTATTTT. Translated, it gives CASGTGGLGTDTQYF. The chain has TRBV11-2 and TRBJ2-3; TRBD1 agrees at 12 bases. After removal of 8 bases from V and 1 base from J, the junction contained 4 bases not matched to a gene. CDR3 length equals 15 residues. Germline V lookup: CDR1 SGHAT, CDR2 FQNNGV.

This clone was recorded only once. The rearrangement links TRBV11-3 to TRBJ2-7; 9 bases agree with TRBD1. The CDR3 sequence is 13 residues long. The ends lost 4 bases at V and 3 bases at J; junction bases unmatched: 1. Germline V lookup: CDR1 SGHNT, CDR2 YENEEA. The CDR3 region is CASSWGQGYEQYF. CDR3 coding DNA: TGTGCCAGCAGCTGGGGACAGGGCTACGAGCAGTACTTC.

This chain uses TRBV7-2 with TRBJ2-2; TRBD2 agrees at 9 bases. Germline assignment: CDR1 SGHTA and CDR2 FQGNSA. The V gene end was trimmed by 5 bases and the J gene end by 5 bases; junction bases not matched to a gene: 12. This CDR3 is 17 amino acids long. The CDR3 bases are TGTGCCAGCAGCCCACCCGGGACTAGCCGAAGAACCGGGGAGCTGTTTTTT. It encodes CASSPPGTSRRTGELFF.

V gene TRBV28 combines with J gene TRBJ2-1, with 9 bases identical to TRBD1. Germline V lookup: CDR1 MDHEN, CDR2 SYDVKM. The CDR3 extends over 15 amino acids. Unmatched junction bases numbered 6, after V lost 6 bases and J lost 3 bases. The CDR3 coding sequence is TGTGCCAGCAGGATTTTGGGACAGGGCTACAATGAGCAGTTCTTC. This encodes CASRILGQGYNEQFF.

This sequence joins TRBV5-1 and TRBJ1-1, with 9 bases matching TRBD1. CDR1 is SGHRS and CDR2 is YFSETQ in the germline V gene. This CDR3 contains 15 residues. The J segment lost 8 bases and the V segment lost 4 bases, leaving 12 bases of the junction unmatched. The CDR3 here is CASSPTGGDTPEAFF. As DNA, the CDR3 is TGCGCCAGCAGCCCGACAGGGGGAGACACCCCCGAAGCTTTCTTT.

This rearrangement joins TRBV5-1 to TRBJ1-1; 8 bases are shared with TRBD1. From germline, CDR1 is SGHRS and CDR2 YFSETQ. This CDR3 is 16 amino acids long. The ends lost 3 bases at V and 5 bases at J; junction bases unmatched: 12. CDR3 sequence reads: CASSSNHGQGWTEAFF. Here the CDR3 DNA reads TGCGCCAGCAGCTCCAATCATGGACAGGGCTGGACTGAAGCTTTCTTT.

The rearrangement links TRBV28 to TRBJ1-5, with TRBD1 identical over 7 bases. This CDR3 spans 16 amino acids. Germline-derived CDR1 and CDR2 are MDHEN and SYDVKM. Trimming removed 1 base from V and 0 bases from J; junction bases left unmatched: 3. The CDR3 loop reads CASSLLRQGSNQPQHF. The CDR3 DNA follows: TGTGCCAGCAGTTTATTAAGACAGGGTAGCAATCAGCCCCAGCATTTT.

Concerning this clone: Other nucleotide sequences in the sample specify the same CDR3. V usage is TRBV27 and J usage is TRBJ2-1; tentatively, D is TRBD2 (7 bases). V was pared by 3 bases and J by 6 bases, with 9 bases between. CDR1 MNHEY and CDR2 SMNVEV come from the germline V gene (reference sequence). The CDR3 has 13 residues. The CDR3 is CASSLGGANEQFF. The CDR3 DNA follows: TGTGCCAGCAGTTTGGGGGGGGCCAATGAGCAGTTCTTC.

Turning to this clone: Other nucleotide sequences from this sample produce the same CDR3. This chain links TRBV5-1 with TRBJ1-1; D is perhaps TRBD1 (5 bases). Germline V gives CDR1 SGHRS, CDR2 YFSETQ. The CDR3 is 14 amino acids. V gave up 0 bases and J gave up 4 bases, with 10 bases separating them. This CDR3 is CASSLEGASTEAFF. Written as DNA, the CDR3 is TGCGCCAGCAGCTTGGAAGGGGCGAGCACTGAAGCTTTCTTT.

The chain recombines TRBV6-5 with TRBJ1-2; D remains unclear. This CDR3 is built from 12 residues. Trimming removed 6 bases from V and 8 bases from J, with 13 bases in between. From germline, CDR1 is MNHEY and CDR2 SVGAGI. The CDR3 reads CASRNEGGGYTF. The CDR3 DNA reads as TGTGCCAGCAGAAACGAGGGCGGCGGCTACACCTTC.